The present TCR beta chain was sequenced within a study of molecular identifiers for immune sequencing clone quantification. This clonotype was counted at least ten times. Its antigen is unknown. Study-wide results and caveats: Molecules of identical TCR sharing a barcode could underestimate highly expanded clone sizes. Clonotypes surpassing 20 RNA copies contained over 98% of effector molecules, versus under 1% in naive cells.

In preparing bulk TCR libraries, previously described methods and listed TCR primers were used. TCRdb fed the PCR reads into MiXCR, producing one record per CDR3 protein. Among 70,000 to 90,000 distinct CDR3 sequences listed, about 21% were seen once. Sequencing was done on a sample of naive CD8+ T cells from blood, with Jurkat cell RNA spiked in. The subset here: FACS-sorted CD8+CD4-CCR7+CD45RA+ naive T cells. The TCR was taken from a human donor in good health. Some libraries in this study had Jurkat cell RNA spiked in.

CDR3 in amino acids: CASTRGKKDTQYF. The CDR3, as DNA: TGTGCCAGCACCAGGGGGAAGAAAGATACGCAGTATTTT. The chain couples TRBV7-6 to TRBJ2-3; 7 bases fit TRBD1. This CDR3 is built from 13 residues. In germline, CDR1 is SGHVS, CDR2 FNYEAQ. J lost 5 bases, V lost 7 bases, and 6 bases had no gene match.